This T cell receptor beta chain was recorded in a study of identical twins. Whole-study results and caveats: Clonotypes of the beta chain that were abundant in cord blood carried fewer insertions (memory repertoires showed none).

From the 5' RACE reads, TCRdb called clonotypes with MiXCR, one entry per CDR3 protein. The sample has approximately 890,000 distinct CDR3 sequences; 12% are singletons. The CDR3 is 13 residues long. V was shortened by 3 bases and J by 2 bases, with 10 bases between the two germline ends. Per the germline V gene, CDR1 is SQVTM and CDR2 is ANQGSEA. As regards this clonotype: Its antigen is unidentified.

The same sample was also studied in work on yellow fever vaccine responses in identical twins.

The chain joins TRBV29-1 to TRBJ1-1, with D perhaps TRBD1 (5 bases). This TCR was recovered from a woman aged 18-35 years in good health. Sequencing input: PBMCs. The CDR3 DNA reads TGCAGCGTTGAGGGCAGGGACAACACTGAAGCTTTCTTT. Its translation: CSVEGRDNTEAFF.